In its sample, the clone carrying this TCR beta chain was seen many times. The sample's time point: newly diagnosed GD, antithyroid drugs for less than 3 months. The TCR library was prepared using RNA isolated from PBMCs. This sample is part of a study of regulatory T cells in long-lasting Graves disease. Arm-PCR with iRepertoire HTBI primers amplified the CDR3 regions for these TCR beta libraries. TCRdb called the multiplex PCR reads again in MiXCR, with one record for every CDR3 protein. Found here are approximately 540,000 distinct CDR3 sequences, around 12% of them singletons; the top ten hold around 9.3%. V lost 1 base to trimming and J lost 5 bases; unmatched junction nucleotides: 3. CDR1 and CDR2 from the germline V gene are MDHEN and SYDVKM. The CDR3 loop spans 15 amino acids. A further study also used this sample, focusing on T cells in Graves' hyperthyroidism and ophthalmopathy. That paper notes: Stable hyperthyroidism was told apart from ophthalmopathy by a model built on 13 V-J features.

The chain joins TRBV28 to TRBJ2-2; 8 positions agree with TRBD2. The TCR sequence derives from a woman aged 25 to 39 with Graves disease. This sample comprised peripheral blood mononuclear cells (PBMCs), obtained at new diagnosis, from a patient treated with antithyroid drugs. This chain's CDR3 is CASSLSGRETGELFF. CDR3 sequence (DNA): TGTGCCAGCAGTTTATCCGGGAGGGAAACCGGGGAGCTGTTTTTT.